The rows below give T cell receptor beta chains drawn from one sample of a study of cytomegalovirus exposure and HLA in healthy donors. Clones were read by immunoSEQ multiplex PCR, and TCRdb kept only the in-frame ones, dropping some. The data contain 110,000 to 150,000 clones, 9.7% of them singletons. Sequenced material: PBMCs. The receptors originated from a man aged 45-65 years in good health and CMV-seronegative. Both conserved end residues are part of each CDR3. The D gene is left open where the match is weak. Size is stated for part of the rows, as once, few or many counts, or as a class when the clone is expanded.

.	TRBV7-2	.	TRBJ2-7	CASSLEAAVWNEQYF	TGTGCCAGCAGCTTAGAGGCGGCCGTATGGAACGAGCAGTACTTC
TRBD1	TRBV2	few	TRBJ2-2	CASSRDRGRTGELFF	TGTGCCAGCAGCCGGGACAGGGGGCGAACCGGGGAGCTGTTTTTT
TRBD1	TRBV6-5	.	TRBJ1-2	CASRSTGGHGYTF	TGTGCCAGCAGATCGACAGGGGGCCATGGCTACACCTTC
TRBD2	TRBV6-1	few	TRBJ2-2	CASSRGTSETGELFF	TGTGCCAGCAGTCGCGGGACTAGCGAAACCGGGGAGCTGTTTTTT
TRBD1	TRBV28	.	TRBJ1-1	CASRLTGVNTEAFF	TGTGCCAGCAGGTTGACAGGGGTAAACACTGAAGCTTTCTTT
.	TRBV2	.	TRBJ1-2	CASRAGLGYGYTF	TGTGCCAGCAGGGCGGGGCTCGGCTATGGCTACACCTTC
TRBD1	TRBV5-1	few	TRBJ2-7	CASTRDRSNYEQYF	TGCGCCAGCACAAGGGACAGGTCAAACTACGAGCAGTACTTC
TRBD1	TRBV6-5	.	TRBJ1-2	CASSRTGESYGYTF	TGTGCCAGCAGTCGGACAGGGGAGTCCTATGGCTACACCTTC
.	TRBV27	.	TRBJ2-7	CASSFSGSYEQYF	TGTGCCAGCAGTTTTTCCGGCTCCTACGAGCAGTACTTC
.	TRBV6-4	few	TRBJ1-1	CASSDSSNTEAFF	TGTGCCAGCAGCGACAGCTCGAACACTGAAGCTTTCTTT
.	TRBV19	.	TRBJ2-7	CASSIAGEQGQYF	TGTGCCAGTAGTATAGCGGGGGAGCAGGGGCAGTACTTC
TRBD1	TRBV29-1	.	TRBJ2-6	CSVGRGNSGANVLTF	TGCAGCGTTGGCAGGGGGAACTCTGGGGCCAACGTCCTGACTTTC
.	TRBV29-1	.	TRBJ1-1	CSVNRQGNTEAFF	TGCAGCGTCAACCGTCAGGGGAACACTGAAGCTTTCTTT
TRBD1	TRBV29-1	.	TRBJ1-1	CSFMSGTGVGTEAFF	TGCAGCTTTATGTCCGGGACAGGGGTAGGCACTGAAGCTTTCTTT
.	TRBV7-8	few	TRBJ1-3	CASSLAGGGGNTIYF	TGTGCCAGCAGCTTAGCGGGGGGAGGTGGAAACACCATATATTTT
.	TRBV28	.	TRBJ1-2	CASSSPGAGAGYGYTF	TGTGCCAGCAGCTCACCGGGCGCTGGGGCAGGCTATGGCTACACCTTC
.	TRBV10-3	.	TRBJ2-1	CAISGLASNHEQFF	TGTGCCATCAGTGGGCTAGCTTCGAATCATGAGCAGTTCTTC
.	TRBV5-1	few	TRBJ1-1	CASSFRGNTEAFF	TGCGCCAGCAGCTTTAGGGGGAACACTGAAGCTTTCTTT
TRBD2	TRBV28	.	TRBJ2-1	CASSLTASGKYNEQFF	TGTGCCAGCAGTTTAACCGCTAGCGGGAAGTACAATGAGCAGTTCTTC
TRBD2	TRBV18	once	TRBJ2-7	CASSPPGLAYEQYF	TGTGCCAGCTCACCCCCGGGACTAGCTTACGAGCAGTACTTC
TRBD1	TRBV7-8	few	TRBJ1-2	CASSGRTGLYGYTF	TGTGCCAGCAGCGGCAGGACAGGACTCTATGGCTACACCTTC
.	TRBV19	few	TRBJ1-5	CASTPSVLQVPQHF	TGTGCCAGTACCCCCTCCGTGTTACAGGTACCCCAGCATTTT
TRBD1	TRBV5-4	.	TRBJ2-7	CATSTDRGYSEQYF	TGTGCCACTTCGACGGACAGGGGCTATAGCGAGCAGTACTTC
TRBD1	TRBV30	.	TRBJ1-1	CAWSDPPPGTGGTEAFF	TGTGCCTGGAGTGATCCACCCCCCGGGACAGGGGGCACTGAAGCTTTCTTT
.	TRBV28	few	TRBJ1-5	CASTRGDLSNQPQHF	TGTGCCAGCACCCGGGGGGACCTTAGCAATCAGCCCCAGCATTTT
.	TRBV6-6	.	TRBJ1-2	CANHDRRNGYTF	TGTGCCAATCATGACAGGAGAAATGGCTACACCTTC
.	TRBV19	.	TRBJ2-5	CATHGRTQGETQYF	TGTGCCACTCATGGCAGGACCCAGGGAGAGACCCAGTACTTC
TRBD2	TRBV9	.	TRBJ2-7	CASSVESMAGVPYF	TGTGCCAGCAGCGTAGAGTCGATGGCGGGAGTCCCATACTTC
.	TRBV5-1	.	TRBJ1-5	CASSLQGGNQPQHF	TGCGCCAGCAGCTTACAGGGAGGCAATCAGCCCCAGCATTTT
TRBD2	TRBV6-4	few	TRBJ2-7	CASSETSGTYEQYF	TGTGCCAGCAGCGAAACTAGCGGGACGTACGAGCAGTACTTC
TRBD1	TRBV9	few	TRBJ1-1	CASSARGLGSEAFF	TGTGCCAGCAGCGCCAGGGGGCTAGGGTCTGAAGCTTTCTTT
TRBD1	TRBV5-1	.	TRBJ1-5	CASSLGTGSNQPQHF	TGCGCCAGCAGTTTGGGGACAGGGAGCAATCAGCCCCAGCATTTT
TRBD1	TRBV5-1	.	TRBJ2-2	CASSYRDRGYTGELFF	TGCGCCAGCAGCTACCGGGACAGGGGATACACCGGGGAGCTGTTTTTT
TRBD1	TRBV19	.	TRBJ2-3	CASWGQGRGYF	TGTGCCAGTTGGGGACAGGGCCGTGGGTATTTT
TRBD1	TRBV19	few	TRBJ1-5	CASSIGTGNSNQPQHF	TGTGCCAGTAGTATCGGGACAGGAAATAGCAATCAGCCCCAGCATTTT
.	TRBV6-5	few	TRBJ1-2	CASSLTTVTNYGYTF	TGTGCCAGCAGTCTTACGACAGTTACTAACTATGGCTACACCTTC
TRBD1	TRBV28	few	TRBJ2-7	CASSMTGISSYEQYF	TGTGCCAGCAGCATGACAGGGATTAGCTCCTACGAGCAGTACTTC
TRBD2	TRBV19	.	TRBJ2-7	CASSHPSGRASDEQYF	TGTGCCAGTAGCCACCCTAGCGGGAGGGCCTCGGACGAGCAGTACTTC
TRBD1	TRBV28	few	TRBJ1-2	CASSPRGQGTRNYGYTF	TGTGCCAGCAGTCCCCGGGGACAGGGGACGAGAAACTATGGCTACACCTTC
.	TRBV6-5	.	TRBJ2-1	CASSYPLGQNNEQFF	TGTGCCAGCAGTTACCCACTTGGACAGAACAATGAGCAGTTCTTC
TRBD2	TRBV11-3	few	TRBJ2-3	CASSSGGEVDTQYF	TGTGCCAGCAGCTCGGGGGGGGAGGTAGATACGCAGTATTTT
.	TRBV18	few	TRBJ1-3	CASSPAVISGNTIYF	TGTGCCAGCTCACCTGCGGTAATCTCTGGAAACACCATATATTTT
.	TRBV6-6	.	TRBJ2-7	CASSSRYEQYF	TGTGCCAGCAGTTCGCGCTACGAGCAGTACTTC
.	TRBV7-9	few	TRBJ2-7	CASSLAGQGLVDEQYF	TGTGCCAGCAGCTTAGCCGGACAAGGCCTAGTGGACGAGCAGTACTTC
TRBD1	TRBV5-1	.	TRBJ2-7	CASSLAAAQGEEQYF	TGCGCCAGCAGTTTGGCCGCGGCACAGGGGGAAGAGCAGTACTTC
TRBD2	TRBV28	.	TRBJ2-1	CASSSGTSPTFYNEQFF	TGTGCCAGCAGTTCCGGGACTAGCCCTACCTTCTACAATGAGCAGTTCTTC
.	TRBV6-1	few	TRBJ2-6	CASSDSTPRSGANVLTF	TGTGCCAGCAGTGACAGTACCCCGCGGTCTGGGGCCAACGTCCTGACTTTC
.	TRBV19	.	TRBJ1-6	CASSIVDRNSPLHF	TGTGCCAGTAGTATAGTCGACAGAAATTCACCCCTCCACTTT